One and the same sample provided the 14 T cell receptor beta chains below, sequenced in a study of blood T cells in healthy people across ages. PCR was performed a second time for 7 to 11 cycles using a sample-barcoded 5' primer and a J-beta primer mix. Each CDR3 protein is one row after TCRdb ran MiXCR on the 5' RACE reads. The data contain 850,000 to 1,100,000 distinct CDR3 sequences, roughly two fifths of them singletons. Source material: blood. Receptors were obtained from a man between 18 and 29 years old in good health.

Comment on this clonotype: A much more abundant neighbour one base away suggests this may be a read error. The chain's CDR3 is CASSAGQQETQFF. DNA for the CDR3: TGTGCCAGCAGTGCGGGACAGCAAGAGACCCAGTTCTTC. The rearrangement uses TRBV12-3 or TRBV12-4 and TRBJ2-5; D is perhaps TRBD1 (7 bases). The J call may not be correct, given that the DNA end is closer to TRBJ2-1. CDR3 length equals 13 residues.

The sample holds a few counts of this clonotype. The rearrangement uses TRBV4-3 and TRBJ2-1, with 8 bases lining up with TRBD2. Germline V gene data show CDR1 as LGHNA and CDR2 as YSLEER. Losses at the gene ends were 1 base for V and 3 bases for J; bases not matched to a gene: 2. The CDR3 is made up of 15 amino acids. The CDR3 spells CASSQAGGVYNEQFF. The CDR3 DNA reads as TGCGCCAGCAGCCAAGCGGGGGGGGTCTACAATGAGCAGTTCTTC.

The chain links TRBV6-1 to TRBJ2-5; D unresolved. The germline CDR1 and CDR2 sequences are MNHNS and SASEGT. CDR3 length: 15 amino acids. The V end was cut by 3 bases, the J end by 11 bases, with 22 bases between. CDR3 loop: CASSEADFPSNEQYF. CDR3 DNA sequence: TGTGCCAGCAGTGAGGCAGACTTTCCGTCCAATGAGCAGTACTTC.

In this sample, this clonotype turned up a few times. The gene calls are TRBV9 and TRBJ2-3; 7 bases line up with TRBD2. J lost 0 bases, V lost 3 bases, and 10 bases had no gene match. This CDR3 is built from 17 residues. The V gene's germline CDR1 is SGDLS and CDR2 YYNGEE. In nucleotides, the CDR3 is TGTGCCAGCAGCGCGACGGCTAGCGGTTCTAGCACAGATACGCAGTATTTT. Its protein product is CASSATASGSSTDTQYF.

This sequence joins TRBV25-1 and TRBJ2-7; D ambiguous. The V gene lost 9 bases and the J gene lost 0 bases, with 12 bases spanning the gap. The CDR3 length is 13 residues. Germline loops: CDR1 MGHDK, CDR2 SYGVNS. Here the CDR3 reads CASRPDNSYEQYF. The CDR3 nucleotides read TGTGCCAGTCGGCCCGACAACTCCTACGAGCAGTACTTC.

V gene TRBV5-6 combines with J gene TRBJ2-5; tentative D call: TRBD2 (5 bases). V was shortened by 0 bases and J by 4 bases, with 10 bases between the two germline ends. This CDR3 has 14 residues. Germline CDR1 and CDR2: SGHDT and YYEEEE. CDR3 sequence (DNA): TGTGCCAGCAGCTTGGATGGGAGAGGAGAGACCCAGTACTTC. It translates to CASSLDGRGETQYF.

The rearrangement joins TRBV3-1 to TRBJ2-7; D is unresolved. Germline CDR1 and CDR2: LGHDT and YNNKEL (reference sequence). V was pared by 3 bases and J by 2 bases, with 8 bases between. The CDR3 has 13 residues. DNA of the CDR3: TGTGCCAGCAGCCAGAACGAGCCCTACGAGCAGTACTTC. Its protein is CASSQNEPYEQYF.

The chain uses TRBV20-1 and TRBJ2-1, with 7 bases fitting TRBD2. Germline V gene lookup returns CDR1 DFQATT and CDR2 SNEGSKA (reference sequence). The V gene end was trimmed by 5 bases and the J gene end by 1 base; junction bases not matched to a gene: 5. CDR3 length: 14 residues. The CDR3, as DNA: TGCAGTGCTGGGTCTAGCGGTTCCTACAATGAGCAGTTCTTC. Residues: CSAGSSGSYNEQFF.

This clonotype has at least ten counts. The J gene is TRBJ1-2, the V gene TRBV12-3 or TRBV12-4; TRBD1 is a possible D gene (6 bases). The V gene lost 6 bases and the J gene lost 9 bases, with 17 bases spanning the gap. This CDR3 is built from 13 residues. CDR3 sequence reads: CASSLRRGASYTF. The CDR3 nucleotides are TGTGCCAGCAGCCTTAGACGGGGGGCTAGCTACACCTTC.

V usage is TRBV7-9 and J usage is TRBJ1-2, with D unresolved. The CDR3 is made up of 15 amino acids. Germline loops: CDR1 SEHNR, CDR2 FQNEAQ (reference sequence). V was cut by 7 bases and J by 0 bases, with 15 bases left in between. The CDR3 DNA reads TGTGCCAGCACCAATAACCGAGAGTCTAACTATGGCTACACCTTC. This codes for CASTNNRESNYGYTF.

This clonotype was counted at least ten times. The chain recombines TRBV5-6 with TRBJ1-1; D is uncertain. The CDR3 is 14 residues long. V lost 5 bases to trimming and J lost 0 bases, with 11 bases between them. Germline V gives CDR1 SGHDT, CDR2 YYEEEE. The DNA of the CDR3 is TGTGCCAGCAGTAACCTAAACATGAACACTGAAGCTTTCTTT. It is translated as CASSNLNMNTEAFF.

CDR3 sequence (DNA): TGTGCCAGCAGTTTATCTATCTCCTACGAGCAGTACTTC. This codes for CASSLSISYEQYF. The chain employs TRBV27 and TRBJ2-7; D is uncertain. The CDR3 has 13 amino acids. From germline, CDR1 is MNHEY and CDR2 SMNVEV (reference sequence). Trimming cost V 0 bases and J 0 bases, with 3 bases left between them.

V gene TRBV9 combines with J gene TRBJ2-7; a weak D match, TRBD1 (6 bases). Germline-derived CDR1 and CDR2 are SGDLS and YYNGEE. The CDR3 length is 18 residues. V was clipped by 0 bases and J by 7 bases, with 26 bases between them. The CDR3 here is CASSVGGGQRSSYNEQYF. CDR3 in DNA: TGTGCCAGCAGCGTAGGTGGGGGCCAACGGAGCTCCTACAATGAGCAGTACTTC.

This clonotype showed up many times. This chain links TRBV7-6 with TRBJ1-2; a weak D match, TRBD1 (5 bases). Trimming removed 1 base from V and 1 base from J, with 7 bases in between. Germline-derived CDR1 and CDR2 are SGHVS and FNYEAQ. This CDR3 is built from 14 residues. The CDR3 region is CASSLGGDNYGYTF. CDR3 sequence (DNA): TGTGCCAGCAGCTTAGGAGGGGATAACTATGGCTACACCTTC.